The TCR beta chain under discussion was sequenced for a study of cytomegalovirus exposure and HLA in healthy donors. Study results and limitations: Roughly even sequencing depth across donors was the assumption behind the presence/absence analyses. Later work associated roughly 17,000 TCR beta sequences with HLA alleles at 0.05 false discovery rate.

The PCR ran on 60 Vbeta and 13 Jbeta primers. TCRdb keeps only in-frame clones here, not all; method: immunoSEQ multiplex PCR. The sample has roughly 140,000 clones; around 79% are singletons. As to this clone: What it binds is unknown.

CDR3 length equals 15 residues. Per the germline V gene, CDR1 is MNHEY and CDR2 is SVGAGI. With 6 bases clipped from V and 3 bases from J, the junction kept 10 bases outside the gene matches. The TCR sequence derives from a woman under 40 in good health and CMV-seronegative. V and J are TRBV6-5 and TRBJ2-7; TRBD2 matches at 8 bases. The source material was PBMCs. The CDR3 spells CASRTLSGGLYEQYF. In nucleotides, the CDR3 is TGTGCCAGCAGGACGTTGAGCGGGGGACTCTACGAGCAGTACTTC.